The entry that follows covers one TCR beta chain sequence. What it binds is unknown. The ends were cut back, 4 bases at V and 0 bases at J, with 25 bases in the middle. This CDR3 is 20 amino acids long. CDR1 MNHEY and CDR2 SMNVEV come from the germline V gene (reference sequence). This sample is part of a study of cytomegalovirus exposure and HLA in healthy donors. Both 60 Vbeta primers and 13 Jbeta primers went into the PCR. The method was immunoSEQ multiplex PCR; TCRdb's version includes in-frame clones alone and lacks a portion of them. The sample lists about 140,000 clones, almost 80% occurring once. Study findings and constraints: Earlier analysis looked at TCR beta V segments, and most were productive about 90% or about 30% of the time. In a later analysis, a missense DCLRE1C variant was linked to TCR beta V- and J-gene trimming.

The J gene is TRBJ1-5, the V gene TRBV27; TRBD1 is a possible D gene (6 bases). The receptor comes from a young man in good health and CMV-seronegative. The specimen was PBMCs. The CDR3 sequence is CASSSTKGGDNLPSNQPQHF. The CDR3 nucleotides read TGTGCCAGCAGTTCAACTAAAGGGGGGGACAACTTGCCTAGCAATCAGCCCCAGCATTTT.